The present TCR beta chain was sequenced within a study of cytomegalovirus exposure and HLA in healthy donors. Findings of the study overall: In a later analysis, TCR beta V- and J-gene trimming was associated with a missense DCLRE1C variant. Differences between HLA loci emerged in a later analysis of TCR association rates, with DRB1 most and HLA-C fewest.

V lost 3 bases to trimming and J lost 4 bases, with 9 bases between them. Germline-derived CDR1 and CDR2 are SQVTM and ANQGSEA. CDR3 length equals 13 residues. Regarding this clone: Its antigen is unknown.

This PCR relied on a set of 60 Vbeta primers and 13 Jbeta primers. Method: immunoSEQ multiplex PCR; TCRdb's copy keeps in-frame clones and lacks some. The sample holds about 25,000 clones. Material: PBMCs. The receptor's source is a male donor in good health and CMV-seropositive. The chain links TRBV29-1 to TRBJ1-4; D gene ambiguous. The CDR3 region has the DNA TGCAGCGTTGATAACGGAGGTAATGAAAAACTGTTTTTT. This encodes CSVDNGGNEKLFF.